This T cell receptor (beta chain) was captured in a study of identical twins. This clonotype was seen ten or more times. No antigen is known for it. In TCRdb, the 5' RACE reads were re-called with MiXCR into one record per CDR3 protein. Among over 600,000 distinct CDR3 sequences listed, over 20% were seen once. Trimming took off 2 bases at V and 10 bases at J, with 13 bases between the two ends. This CDR3 is built from 13 residues. Germline V gene data show CDR1 as SGHDT and CDR2 as YYEEEE. Study-wide results and caveats: The authors noted that invariant MAIT and iNKT cells could partly confound zero-insertion analyses.

These same records also appear under a second study, on T cells expressing NK-cell markers. That work contributes: The study left the HCMV specificity of expanded NKG2C+ T cell clones unresolved.

The rearrangement joins TRBV5-6 to TRBJ2-1; a weak D match, TRBD2 (5 bases). The sample comprised PBMCs. The receptor was isolated from a woman younger than 35 in good health. The CDR3 sequence: CASSLVLAEEQFF. CDR3 in DNA: TGTGCCAGCAGCTTAGTGCTAGCAGAGGAGCAGTTCTTC.